What follows are 15 T cell receptor beta chains derived from one specimen sequenced in a study of blood T cell repertoires in COVID-19. Sequenced by immunoSEQ multiplex PCR; TCRdb stores in-frame clones only, minus some. Here the sample spans some 250,000 clones, 80% to 85% being singletons. Sequenced input: peripheral blood. The receptors here all came from a man aged 50-59 years with active or convalescent COVID-19.

This clone appeared once. The CDR3 here is CASSLAGFTEAFF. CDR3 DNA sequence: TGTGCCAGCAGTTTGGCAGGGTTCACTGAAGCTTTCTTT. This chain connects TRBV27 to TRBJ1-1; a possible D gene is TRBD1 (5 bases). Looked up from germline, CDR1 is MNHEY and CDR2 is SMNVEV (reference sequence). The CDR3 is 13 residues long. V was shortened by 3 bases and J by 4 bases, with 9 bases between the two germline ends.

The chain employs TRBV6-2 or TRBV6-3 and TRBJ2-1; D unclear. CDR1 and CDR2 from the germline V gene are MNHEY and SVGEGT. The CDR3 consists of 12 residues. V was trimmed by 2 bases and J by 8 bases, leaving 7 bases between them. CDR3 region: CASSYLSHEQFF. The CDR3 bases are TGTGCCAGCAGTTACCTCTCCCATGAGCAGTTCTTC.

The CDR3 here is CASSLTGQGVYGYTF. The CDR3, as DNA: TGTGCCAGTAGCCTTACGGGACAGGGCGTCTATGGCTACACCTTC. The chain combines TRBV19 with TRBJ1-2; 9 nucleotides match TRBD1. J lost 4 bases, V lost 6 bases, and 9 bases had no gene match. The CDR3 covers 15 residues. Germline V gene data show CDR1 as LNHDA and CDR2 as SQIVND (reference sequence).

The genes are TRBV2 and TRBJ2-2; TRBD1 aligns across 9 bases. The CDR3 covers 22 residues. Trimming removed 0 bases from V and 3 bases from J; junction bases left unmatched: 20. Germline lookup yields CDR1 SNHLY and CDR2 FYNNEI. The CDR3 DNA sequence: TGTGCCAGCAGTGAAGCGCCTTTAGTAGGGACAGGGATCTTCTCGGACACCGGGGAGCTGTTTTTT. Encoded protein: CASSEAPLVGTGIFSDTGELFF.

This clone showed up just a few times. V is TRBV6-5 and J is TRBJ1-1; D gene unclear. This CDR3 has 11 amino acids. With 6 bases removed from V and 11 bases from J, the gap between germline ends came to 13 bases. The V gene's germline CDR1 is MNHEY and CDR2 SVGAGI. This chain's CDR3 is CASRTSIEAFF. CDR3 bases: TGTGCCAGCAGGACTTCAATAGAGGCTTTCTTT.

The chain combines TRBV19 with TRBJ1-4, with D unresolved. The CDR3 extends over 12 amino acids. Deletions cut 7 bases from V and 7 bases from J, with 10 bases between. Germline lookup yields CDR1 LNHDA and CDR2 SQIVND (reference sequence). The CDR3 sequence: CASISSGEKLFF. The DNA for the CDR3 is TGTGCCAGTATTTCGAGCGGTGAAAAACTGTTTTTT.

The chain links TRBV28 to TRBJ1-5; TRBD1 aligns across 7 bases. Germline CDR1 is MDHEN and CDR2 is SYDVKM. The V gene end was trimmed by 3 bases and the J gene end by 0 bases; junction bases not matched to a gene: 8. This CDR3 contains 17 residues. CDR3 in DNA: TGTGCCAGCAGTTTCAGCAGGGGGATTTATAGCAATCAGCCCCAGCATTTT. It translates to CASSFSRGIYSNQPQHF.

The V gene is TRBV7-2, the J gene TRBJ2-5; D might be TRBD2 (5 bases). CDR1 and CDR2 (germline): SGHTA, FQGNSA. V was clipped by 1 base and J by 1 base, with 10 bases between them. CDR3 length: 15 residues. The CDR3 DNA is TGTGCCAGCAGCTTAGGAGGGCAGCCCCAAGAGACCCAGTACTTC. Translating gives CASSLGGQPQETQYF.

This chain uses TRBV9 with TRBJ2-1, with 14 bases aligning to TRBD2. The CDR3 is 16 residues long. Germline CDR1 is SGDLS and CDR2 is YYNGEE. Unmatched junction bases numbered 9, after V lost 4 bases and J lost 9 bases. In DNA form, the CDR3 reads TGTGCCAGCAGCCCCCGACTAGCGGGGGGGCTGGTTGAGCAGTTCTTC. This sequence encodes CASSPRLAGGLVEQFF.

The chain's CDR3 is CASTETGTNSPLHF. The CDR3 DNA sequence: TGTGCCAGCACCGAGACAGGTACTAATTCACCCCTCCACTTT. The V call is TRBV5-5, the J call TRBJ1-6; the D gene is possibly TRBD1 (6 bases). The CDR3 runs 14 residues. Trimming pared 6 bases from V and 6 bases from J, leaving 13 bases between. Germline CDR1 and CDR2: SGHKS and YYEKEE (reference sequence).

The rearrangement joins TRBV19 to TRBJ1-1, with 9 bases lining up with TRBD1. This CDR3 is built from 15 residues. After removal of 5 bases from V and 3 bases from J, the junction contained 7 bases not matched to a gene. Germline V gene sequence: CDR1 LNHDA, CDR2 SQIVND (reference sequence). CDR3 amino acids: CASSAGQGRHTEAFF. Written as DNA, the CDR3 is TGTGCCAGTAGTGCCGGACAGGGGAGGCACACTGAAGCTTTCTTT.

V gene TRBV19 combines with J gene TRBJ1-2; possibly TRBD1 for D (5 bases). In germline, CDR1 is LNHDA, CDR2 SQIVND (reference sequence). V lost 1 base and J 8 bases, leaving 8 bases between the germline ends. The CDR3 spans 12 residues. For the CDR3, the DNA is TGTGCCAGTAGTATAGCCACAGGAGGCTACACCTTC. It is translated as CASSIATGGYTF. Full variable domain (missing parts from reference TRBV19 and TRBJ1-2): DGGITQSPKYLFRKEGQNVTLSCEQNLNHDAMYWYRQDPGQGLRLIYYSQIVNDFQKGDIAEGYSVSREKKESFPLTVTSAQKNPTAFYLCASSIATGGYTFGSGTRLTVV.

The genes are TRBV19 and TRBJ2-7, with 9 bases lining up with TRBD1. The trim removed 6 bases at V and 2 bases at J, leaving 8 bases unmatched. CDR1 and CDR2 (germline): LNHDA, SQIVND (reference sequence). This CDR3 has 15 amino acids. The CDR3 is CASRNRDREPYEQYF. The CDR3 DNA is TGTGCCAGTAGAAACCGGGACAGGGAACCCTACGAGCAGTACTTC. Using reference TRBV19 and TRBJ2-7 for the parts outside the CDR3, the full variable domain is DGGITQSPKYLFRKEGQNVTLSCEQNLNHDAMYWYRQDPGQGLRLIYYSQIVNDFQKGDIAEGYSVSREKKESFPLTVTSAQKNPTAFYLCASRNRDREPYEQYFGPGTRLTVT.

V gene TRBV16 combines with J gene TRBJ2-1; no clear D gene. V was shortened by 2 bases and J by 15 bases, with 20 bases between the two germline ends. CDR1 and CDR2 from the germline V gene are KGHSY and FQNENV. CDR3 size: 14 residues. CDR3 loop: CASSQSAAGSLRFF. The CDR3 coding sequence is TGTGCCAGCAGCCAAAGCGCGGCTGGCAGTCTCCGGTTCTTC.

The chain uses TRBV5-1 and TRBJ2-7; TRBD1 aligns across 7 bases. The ends lost 4 bases at V and 6 bases at J; junction bases unmatched: 7. The CDR3 consists of 13 residues. Per germline, CDR1 SGHRS and CDR2 YFSETQ. CDR3 residues: CASSGTALSEQYF. CDR3 DNA: TGCGCCAGCAGCGGGACAGCCCTTAGCGAGCAGTACTTC.